Given below is one T cell receptor (beta chain) in context. Its antigen remains unidentified. At one boundary the junction diverges from the germline segment, which might be a read error. Both RNA and DNA were isolated together from about 21-30 mg of bulk tissue that had not been sorted. Histology found more than 75% viable tumor cells per sample. TCR beta cDNA was made from approximately 500 ng total RNA with a constant-region primer. Three nested multiplex PCR rounds, a slightly modified ARM-PCR, produced the libraries for TCR beta. TRBV1-TRBV30 forward and Cbeta reverse primers drove the first two roughly 10-cycle rounds. TCRdb re-called the multiplex PCR reads through MiXCR, storing one row per CDR3 protein. This sample has under 200,000 distinct CDR3 sequences, with roughly 80% found just once. This CDR3 is 16 amino acids long. The data are from a study of tumor-infiltrating lymphocytes in primary liver carcinoma. Study summary: Patients were men and women aged 30 to 69 years.

Broader study findings: Compared with tumor region pairs, tumor-adjacent and tumor-blood pairs overlapped less. Researchers report that only about 7-24% of top clones turned up in all five tumor regions.

This clonotype originated in a man in his forties or fifties with primary liver carcinoma and hepatitis B virus infection. The V call is TRBV12-3 or TRBV12-4, the J call TRBJ1-1; 7 bases line up with TRBD1. Sequenced input: tumor tissue from primary liver carcinoma. The CDR3 sequence: CASCFILGQRNTEAFF. Here the CDR3 DNA reads TGTGCCAGCTGTTTCATCTTGGGACAGAGAAACACTGAAGCTTTCTTT.